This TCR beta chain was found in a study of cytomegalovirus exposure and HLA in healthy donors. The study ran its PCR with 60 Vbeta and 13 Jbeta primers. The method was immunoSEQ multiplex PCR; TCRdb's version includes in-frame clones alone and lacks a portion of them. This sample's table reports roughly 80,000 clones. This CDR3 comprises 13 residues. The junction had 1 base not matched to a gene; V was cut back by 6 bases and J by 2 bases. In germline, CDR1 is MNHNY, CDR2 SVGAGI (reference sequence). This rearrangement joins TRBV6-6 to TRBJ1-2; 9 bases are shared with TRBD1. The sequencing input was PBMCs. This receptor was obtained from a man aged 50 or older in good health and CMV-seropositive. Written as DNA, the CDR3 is TGTGCCAGCAGGGGGACAGGGAACTATGGCTACACCTTC. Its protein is CASRGTGNYGYTF.